The 17 T cell receptor beta chains listed next were all sequenced from one sample in a study of Graves' ophthalmopathy and Graves' hyperthyroidism. Researchers took RNA transcripts and amplified TCR beta CDR3 regions from them. HTBI-primed RT-PCR formed the first round, and a multiplex PCR formed the second. One entry per CDR3 protein results from TCRdb running MiXCR on the multiplex PCR reads. This sample carries hundreds of thousands of distinct CDR3 sequences, over 40% of them seen once, and the ten largest clones take about 3.3%. The sequenced material came from peripheral blood. Every receptor here comes from an adult man with Graves' ophthalmopathy.

This chain connects TRBV10-3 to TRBJ1-4; D ambiguous. This CDR3 is 13 amino acids long. The germline V gene has CDR1 ENHRY and CDR2 SYGVKD. V shed 3 bases and J shed 8 bases, with 10 bases lying between them. The CDR3: CAISELTAEKLFF. The CDR3 DNA sequence: TGTGCCATCAGTGAACTTACAGCAGAAAAACTGTTTTTT.

This clonotype was seen at least ten times. The J gene is TRBJ1-2, the V gene TRBV5-1; the match to TRBD1 covers 11 bases. Losses at the gene ends were 3 bases for V and 6 bases for J; bases not matched to a gene: 10. This CDR3 is 16 amino acids long. Germline V CDR1 and CDR2: SGHRS, YFSETQ. CDR3 region: CASSSPMDRGPHGYTF. CDR3 DNA sequence: TGCGCCAGCAGCTCACCAATGGACAGGGGGCCACATGGCTACACCTTC.

At least ten counts were recorded for this clonotype. The rearrangement links TRBV13 to TRBJ2-7; the D gene is possibly TRBD1 (5 bases). CDR1 is PRHDT, CDR2 FYEKMQ, per germline (reference sequence). Trimming shortened V by 0 bases and J by 5 bases, and 14 bases separated the two germline ends. The CDR3 is 15 amino acids. The CDR3 here is CASSLGRPGKNEQYF. In DNA form, the CDR3 reads TGTGCCAGCAGCTTAGGCCGGCCAGGGAAGAACGAGCAGTACTTC.

The chain has TRBV5-6 and TRBJ1-6, with D possibly TRBD1 on 5 matching bases. From germline, CDR1 is SGHDT and CDR2 YYEEEE. The CDR3 covers 15 residues. Trimming removed 3 bases from V and 5 bases from J, with 12 bases in between. CDR3 DNA: TGTGCCAGCAGCTACGACAGAACCCATAATTCACCCCTCCACTTT. Its translation is CASSYDRTHNSPLHF. Complete variable domain (other parts from reference TRBV5-6 and TRBJ1-6): DAGVTQSPTHLIKTRGQQVTLRCSPKSGHDTVSWYQQALGQGPQFIFQYYEEEERQRGNFPDRFSGHQFPNYSSELNVNALLLGDSALYLCASSYDRTHNSPLHFGNGTRLTVT.

This clonotype was detected ten times or more. The rearrangement joins TRBV7-2 to TRBJ1-1; unclear D gene. Germline lookup yields CDR1 SGHTA and CDR2 FQGNSA. The CDR3 is 14 amino acids. Trimming pared 1 base from V and 1 base from J, leaving 7 bases between. This CDR3 is CASSLEWGNTEAFF. DNA of the CDR3: TGTGCCAGCAGCTTAGAGTGGGGGAACACTGAAGCTTTCTTT.

This clonotype was counted many times. The chain joins TRBV7-9 to TRBJ1-2; 7 positions agree with TRBD1. The CDR3 has 15 residues. V shed 5 bases and J 5 bases; nucleotides not matched to a gene: 11. Germline CDR1 SEHNR, CDR2 FQNEAQ (reference sequence). The CDR3 here is CASSPIGAGGYGYTF. CDR3 bases: TGTGCCAGCAGCCCGATCGGGGCAGGGGGATATGGCTACACCTTC.

This clonotype was seen many times. In nucleotides, the CDR3 is TGTGCCAGCAGTGAATCCCACAGCTCCTATAATTCACCCCTCCACTTT. It codes for CASSESHSSYNSPLHF. This chain uses TRBV25-1 with TRBJ1-6; D gene uncertain. The CDR3 is 16 residues long. V was trimmed by 1 base and J by 0 bases, leaving 7 bases between them. The germline gives CDR1 MGHDK, CDR2 SYGVNS.

This clonotype has just a few counts. The rearrangement uses TRBV20-1 and TRBJ2-7; 8 bases align to TRBD1. The CDR3 contains 12 residues. Germline CDR1 and CDR2: DFQATT and SNEGSKA (reference sequence). The ends lost 3 bases at V and 5 bases at J; junction bases unmatched: 3. The CDR3 DNA follows: TGCAGTGCTAGGGACAGGGTGAACGAGCAGTACTTC. Protein: CSARDRVNEQYF.

The chain has TRBV19 and TRBJ2-5, with 9 bases lining up with TRBD1. The J call may be in error: the DNA end matches TRBJ2-7 better. Germline CDR1 and CDR2: LNHDA and SQIVND (reference sequence). The CDR3 length is 14 residues. The CDR3 sequence: CASSTGTGRDEQYF. As DNA, the CDR3 is TGTGCCAGTAGTACCGGGACAGGGAGGGACGAGCAGTACTTC.

This chain uses TRBV20-1 with TRBJ2-7; TRBD1 agrees at 7 bases. V lost 4 bases, J lost 0 bases, and 3 bases stayed unmatched. In germline, CDR1 is DFQATT, CDR2 SNEGSKA (reference sequence). There are 13 residues in the CDR3. The CDR3 DNA follows: TGCAGTGCTATGGGACAGTTCTCCTACGAGCAGTACTTC. This encodes CSAMGQFSYEQYF.

The chain has TRBV25-1 and TRBJ1-6; D might be TRBD1 (5 bases). This CDR3 contains 16 residues. V shed 11 bases and J shed 15 bases, with 32 bases lying between them. The germline V gene encodes CDR1 MGHDK and CDR2 SYGVNS. CDR3 in amino acids: CAWSPSIRGRRAHLHF. The CDR3 bases are TGTGCCTGGAGCCCTTCCATCCGGGGCCGAAGGGCTCACCTCCACTTT.

This clonotype was seen at least ten times. This sequence joins TRBV4-1 and TRBJ2-7, with 11 positions matching TRBD1. CDR3 size: 14 residues. V gave up 1 base and J gave up 9 bases; unmatched junction bases: 5. Germline lookup yields CDR1 MGHRA and CDR2 YSYEKL. Here the CDR3 reads CASSQGTGGKAQYF. The CDR3 DNA reads TGCGCCAGCAGCCAAGGGACAGGGGGCAAAGCGCAGTACTTC.

This clonotype has a count of ten or more. This sequence joins TRBV13 and TRBJ2-6, with D perhaps matching TRBD1 (5 bases). Between the trimmed V and J ends, which lost 5 bases and 0 bases, there was a span of 11 bases. The CDR3 is made up of 16 amino acids. CDR1 and CDR2 from the germline V gene are PRHDT and FYEKMQ (reference sequence). CDR3 nucleotide sequence: TGTGCCAGCAGCAAAGGGGCCAGCTCTGGGGCCAACGTCCTGACTTTC. This sequence encodes CASSKGASSGANVLTF.

The sample holds a few counts of this clonotype. A junction end diverges from the germline sequence, so it may reflect a read error. The gene calls are TRBV12-3 or TRBV12-4 and TRBJ1-2; D is unresolved. This CDR3 contains 14 residues. CDR3 amino acids: CTSRRQGGLGGYTF. The DNA for the CDR3 is TGTACCAGCAGGCGACAAGGAGGACTAGGTGGCTACACCTTC.

Many counts were recorded for this clonotype. V and J are TRBV4-2 and TRBJ1-1, with a possible D match to TRBD1 (5 bases). Germline CDR1 LGHNA, CDR2 YNFKEQ. Trimming stripped 3 bases from V and 4 bases from J, with 9 bases between. The CDR3 spans 13 residues. The CDR3 DNA is TGTGCCAGCAGCCAGACTAGGGGCACTGAAGCTTTCTTT. It codes for CASSQTRGTEAFF.

This clonotype was recorded a few times. The chain combines TRBV12-3 or TRBV12-4 with TRBJ2-7; 7 nucleotides align to TRBD2. The length of the CDR3 is 15 residues. J gave up 6 bases and V 4 bases, and 12 bases lay outside the gene matches. CDR3 bases: TGTGCCAGCAGTTGGGGGGGGAGGCCGGCTCGCGAGCAGTACTTC. Its protein product is CASSWGGRPAREQYF.

This clonotype was counted between two and nine times. A clone one base away is much larger, so this may be a read error. This sequence joins TRBV12-3 or TRBV12-4 and TRBJ1-6; the match to TRBD1 covers 7 bases. This CDR3 spans 16 amino acids. The CDR3, as DNA: TGTACCAGCAGTCCACGCTACAGGGGCGTTAATTCACCCCTCCACTTT. Protein product: CTSSPRYRGVNSPLHF.